This T cell receptor beta chain appears in the sequencing data of a study of CD8 T cells in ankylosing spondylitis. Findings of the study overall: The study identified a TCR beta motif of roughly eight highly homologous variants that appeared characteristic of ankylosing spondylitis blood.

Germline V gene data show CDR1 as DFQATT and CDR2 as SNEGSKA (reference sequence). The CDR3 sequence is 15 residues long. After removal of 4 bases from V and 0 bases from J, the junction contained 8 bases not matched to a gene. In regard to this clonotype: Its antigen is not identified.

Construction of TCR beta libraries was performed using quantitative 5'-RACE with molecular barcodes. TCRdb ran MiXCR on the 5' RACE reads and lists one entry per CDR3 protein. Among roughly 190,000 distinct CDR3 sequences, roughly 13% were seen once, and the ten largest hold 15% to 20%. The sequence derives from a male donor with ankylosing spondylitis or in good health (not recorded which). The sequenced sample consisted of blood, either unsorted or a sorted T cell fraction (not recorded which). The V and J genes are TRBV20-1 and TRBJ2-5, with 7 bases identical to TRBD2. As DNA, the CDR3 is TGCAGTGCTAAAGTGTATCTAGCGGACCAAGAGACCCAGTACTTC. Its translation: CSAKVYLADQETQYF.